These 27 T cell receptor beta chains came from one sample sequenced in a study of T cell clonality in common variable immunodeficiency. The assay was immunoSEQ multiplex PCR, and TCRdb's table has in-frame clones only and misses some. Recorded here are fewer than 50,000 clones, none singletons. Sequenced material: peripheral blood mononuclear cells. The receptors stem from a person aged 18 to 70 in good health.

This clone was picked up many times. From the germline J gene comes the end of the CDR3, since the read stops 3 residues before it. The chain uses TRBV20-1 and TRBJ2-7; D may be TRBD1 (6 bases). This CDR3 contains 14 residues. The germline V gene encodes CDR1 DFQATT and CDR2 SNEGSKA (reference sequence). V shed 6 bases and J shed 1 base, with 16 bases lying between them. The CDR3 sequence: CSALSRDNSYEQYF. The covered CDR3 bases are TGCAGTGCCCTCAGCCGGGACAATTCCTACGAG.

Ten or more counts support this clone. CDR3 protein: CASSDRLAPHEQYF. The part of the CDR3 DNA that was read is TGTGCCAGCAGCGACAGACTAGCCCCCCACGAG. V and J are TRBV11-3 and TRBJ2-7, with 7 bases that match TRBD2. The CDR3 extends 3 residues past the end of the read, so its final part is completed from the germline J gene. The CDR3 loop spans 14 amino acids. CDR1 SGHNT and CDR2 YENEEA come from the germline V gene. V trimming: 5 bases; J trimming: 5 bases; junction bases outside the gene matches: 9.

Note on this clone: The observed sequence ends 3 residues before the CDR3 terminus, with the missing tail filled in from the germline J gene. The chain joins TRBV19 to TRBJ2-7; possibly TRBD1 for D (5 bases). V was clipped by 10 bases and J by 3 bases, with 16 bases between them. This CDR3 is built from 13 residues. Per the germline V gene, CDR1 is LNHDA and CDR2 is SQIVND (reference sequence). The CDR3 sequence: CATMGQGLYEQYF. CDR3 DNA (partial): TGTGCCACCATGGGTCAGGGTCTCTACGAG.

The sample holds many counts of this clone. The read terminates 3 residues before the CDR3 end, so the remaining end is supplied by the germline J gene. The chain couples TRBV2 to TRBJ1-1; D is uncertain. The CDR3 is 14 residues long. V lost 7 bases, J lost 0 bases, and 12 bases lay in between. Germline V lookup: CDR1 SNHLY, CDR2 FYNNEI. CDR3 residues: CASTYEPLNTEAFF. CDR3 DNA, as far as it was read: TGTGCCAGCACATACGAGCCCCTGAACACTGAA.

Notes on this clone: Read sequence stops 3 residues before the CDR3 end, and the germline J gene provides the missing end. This sequence joins TRBV11-1 and TRBJ2-3; D perhaps matches TRBD2 (5 bases). V gave up 4 bases and J gave up 5 bases, with 10 bases separating them. This CDR3 region has 13 residues. CDR1 SGHAT and CDR2 FQDESV come from the germline V gene (reference sequence). This CDR3 is CASSSPSLDTQYF. CDR3 bases read: TGTGCCAGCAGCTCTCCTAGCCTAGATACG.

This clone was detected ten times or more. The read falls 3 residues short of the CDR3 end, and the missing part is taken from the germline J gene. This rearrangement joins TRBV5-1 to TRBJ2-5; 11 bases align to TRBD2. The V and J ends lost 3 bases and 0 bases, in that order; junction bases with no gene match: 4. The CDR3 covers 16 residues. Germline CDR1 and CDR2: SGHRS and YFSETQ. Incomplete CDR3 DNA: TGCGCCAGCAGCTCGGTAGCGGGGGGGAACCAAGAGACC. Translated, it gives CASSSVAGGNQET. The CDR3 in its entirety is CASSSVAGGNQETQYF.

About this clone: Possible read error: a much larger clone is one base away. The read halts 3 residues ahead of the CDR3 end, with the missing end drawn from the germline J gene. The chain combines TRBV19 with TRBJ2-1; TRBD2 matches at 8 bases. Per the germline V gene, CDR1 is LNHDA and CDR2 is SQIVND (reference sequence). This CDR3 is built from 14 residues. This CDR3 reads CAGSISGKGGEQFF. The CDR3 bases that were read are TGTGCCGGTAGTATTAGCGGGAAGGGGGGTGAG.

In its sample, this clone was seen many times. The sequenced CDR3 bases are TGCAGTGCTAGAGATCCCCTGACAGGGGTATATGACGAG. Its protein product is CSARDPLTGVYDE. The full CDR3 sequence reads CSARDPLTGVYDEQYF. The chain links TRBV20-1 to TRBJ2-7; 8 positions agree with TRBD1. Coverage ceases 3 residues before the CDR3 finishes, and the germline J gene fills in the end. In germline, CDR1 is DFQATT, CDR2 SNEGSKA (reference sequence). This CDR3 is built from 16 residues. The trim removed 0 bases at V and 5 bases at J, leaving 12 bases unmatched.

In the case of this clone: The read terminates 3 residues ahead of where the CDR3 ends, so the germline J gene completes it. The J gene is TRBJ2-3, the V gene TRBV18; D gene unclear. Germline assignment: CDR1 KGHSH and CDR2 LQKENI. The CDR3 contains 14 residues. Partial CDR3 DNA: TGTGCCAGCTCACCATTGGCAGTACAAGAGACG. Its translation is CASSPLAVQET. The CDR3 in full is CASSPLAVQETQYF.

This clone has a count of ten or more. The CDR3 is cut off 3 residues early in the read; its end comes from the germline J gene. The chain recombines TRBV7-2 with TRBJ2-2, with a possible D match to TRBD1 (6 bases). From germline, CDR1 is SGHTA and CDR2 FQGNSA. Deletions cut 5 bases from V and 4 bases from J, with 11 bases between. The CDR3 is made up of 14 amino acids. CDR3 bases read: TGTGCCAGCAGCGTAAACAGGGTCACCGGGGAG. Protein product: CASSVNRVTGE. The full CDR3 is CASSVNRVTGELFF.

This clone was counted at least ten times. Read sequence stops 3 residues before the CDR3 end, and the germline J gene provides the missing end. This rearrangement joins TRBV18 to TRBJ2-2; perhaps TRBD2 as D (5 bases). CDR1 is KGHSH and CDR2 is LQKENI in the germline V gene. V shed 6 bases and J shed 3 bases, with 17 bases lying between them. The length of the CDR3 is 16 residues. CDR3 sequence: CASSLEPGVYTGELFF. The DNA read from the CDR3 is TGTGCCAGCTCGCTGGAGCCCGGGGTTTACACCGGGGAG.

The table lists this clone with many counts. The CDR3 goes on 3 residues after the read ends, and that part is filled in from the germline J gene. The genes are TRBV4-1 and TRBJ2-3, with D possibly being TRBD1 (6 bases). Germline assignment: CDR1 MGHRA and CDR2 YSYEKL. V was cut by 1 base and J by 1 base, with 15 bases left in between. CDR3 length: 17 residues. The CDR3 bases that were read are TGCGCCAGCAGCCAAGTCATGATCAGGGGCCGCACAGATACG. It yields the protein CASSQVMIRGRTDT. The CDR3, in full, reads CASSQVMIRGRTDTQYF.

This clone was counted at least ten times. The read ends 3 residues shy of where the CDR3 ends; the end is completed using the germline J gene. The chain is built from TRBV14 and TRBJ2-7; 7 positions agree with TRBD2. From germline, CDR1 is SGHDN and CDR2 FVKESK. V was pared by 3 bases and J by 1 base, with 6 bases of the junction left unmatched. CDR3 length: 15 amino acids. The CDR3 DNA, read in part, is TGTGCCAGCAGCCACCGCCGGGGGGTGTCCTACGAG. This encodes CASSHRRGVSYE. The full CDR3 protein is CASSHRRGVSYEQYF.

This clone was seen ten or more times. Additional DNA sequences in this sample encode the identical CDR3. The CDR3 bases that were read are TGTGCCAGTAGTCCTCTACGACAGGGAGGAGGAAACACC. Translation gives CASSPLRQGGGNT. The whole CDR3 protein reads CASSPLRQGGGNTIYF. The J gene is TRBJ1-3, the V gene TRBV19, with TRBD1 identical over 7 bases. Read sequence stops 3 residues before the CDR3 end, and the germline J gene provides the missing end. V was clipped by 5 bases and J by 4 bases; unmatched bases: 11. CDR1 is LNHDA and CDR2 is SQIVND in the germline V gene (reference sequence). The CDR3 length is 16 residues.

This clone came up many times. This chain's CDR3 is CASSSRPRNTQYF. The part of the CDR3 DNA that was read is TGCGCCAGCAGCTCCAGGCCCCGCAATACG. This chain connects TRBV5-1 to TRBJ2-3; no definite D call. The CDR3 extends 3 residues past the end of the read, so its final part is completed from the germline J gene. V was trimmed by 3 bases and J by 7 bases, leaving 12 bases between them. The CDR3 has 13 residues. Germline loops: CDR1 SGHRS, CDR2 YFSETQ.

The table lists this clone with many counts. The read finishes 3 residues shy of the CDR3 end, and the germline J gene is used to complete it. The rearrangement uses TRBV5-1 and TRBJ2-3; 8 positions agree with TRBD1. Germline CDR1 and CDR2: SGHRS and YFSETQ. The V segment lost 4 bases and the J segment 3 bases; nucleotides outside the gene matches: 7. CDR3 size: 15 residues. The CDR3 reads CASSLGQAGTDTQYF. The DNA read from the CDR3 is TGCGCCAGCAGCCTGGGACAGGCCGGTACAGATACG.

This clone appeared many times. Coverage ceases 3 residues before the CDR3 finishes, and the germline J gene fills in the end. The J gene is TRBJ1-4, the V gene TRBV7-2; TRBD1 matches 8 bases. V lost 5 bases and J lost 5; bases outside the gene matches: 4. The length of the CDR3 is 14 residues. CDR1 SGHTA and CDR2 FQGNSA come from the germline V gene. The DNA read from the CDR3 is TGTGCCAGCAGCCCCTGGACAGGGAATGAAAAA. Its protein is CASSPWTGNEK. The whole CDR3 sequence is CASSPWTGNEKLFF.

This clone was counted at least ten times. The read comes to an end 3 residues before the CDR3 does, leaving the germline J gene to fill in the end. This rearrangement joins TRBV20-1 to TRBJ2-5; 10 bases map to TRBD2. CDR1 is DFQATT and CDR2 is SNEGSKA in the germline V gene (reference sequence). The CDR3 consists of 14 residues. V lost 5 bases to trimming and J lost 4 bases; unmatched junction nucleotides: 7. The CDR3 bases that were read are TGCAGTGCTGGCGAGCGGGGGGGCGCAGAGACC. Translated, it gives CSAGERGGAET. In full, the CDR3 reads CSAGERGGAETQYF.

There are many counts of this clone. The read ends 3 residues early relative to the CDR3; the germline J gene fills the gap. The rearrangement links TRBV28 to TRBJ1-1, with D maybe TRBD1 (5 bases). The CDR3 runs 13 residues. Germline V gene sequence: CDR1 MDHEN, CDR2 SYDVKM. The V end lost 5 bases, the J end lost 7 bases, and 14 bases lay between the germline ends. CDR3 bases read: TGTGCCAGCAGTCCTCCGGGGGGTATTGAA. Protein product: CASSPPGGIE. The full CDR3 is CASSPPGGIEAFF. The whole variable domain, remainder taken from reference TRBV28 and TRBJ1-1, is DVKVTQSSRYLVKRTGEKVFLECVQDMDHENMFWYRQDPGLGLRLIYFSYDVKMKEKGDIPEGYSVSREKKERFSLILESASTNQTSMYLCASSPPGGIEAFFGQGTRLTVV.

Remarks on this clone: Read data end 3 residues before the CDR3 end; the end is taken from the germline J gene. The chain uses TRBV5-1 and TRBJ2-3; D is possibly TRBD1 (5 bases). Per the germline V gene, CDR1 is SGHRS and CDR2 is YFSETQ. The CDR3 is 16 amino acids. The sequenced CDR3 bases are TGCGCCAGCAGCTCTCGGCAGGGTGAGGTTCGAGAGACG. As protein: CASSSRQGEVRET. The whole CDR3 protein reads CASSSRQGEVRETQYF. Full variable domain (rest looked up from reference TRBV5-1 and TRBJ2-3): KAGVTQTPRYLIKTRGQQVTLSCSPISGHRSVSWYQQTPGQGLQFLFEYFSETQRNKGNFPGRFSGRQFSNSRSEMNVSTLELGDSALYLCASSSRQGEVRETQYFGPGTRLTVL.

This clone was counted ten times or more. The read halts 3 residues ahead of the CDR3 end, with the missing end drawn from the germline J gene. This chain uses TRBV7-2 with TRBJ2-1, with a possible D match to TRBD1 (6 bases). Trimming stripped 2 bases from V and 0 bases from J, with 8 bases between. From germline, CDR1 is SGHTA and CDR2 FQGNSA. CDR3 length equals 15 residues. CDR3 DNA (partial): TGTGCCAGCAGCTTAACAGGGCCCTCCTACAATGAG. Encoded protein: CASSLTGPSYNE. The entire CDR3 protein is CASSLTGPSYNEQFF. Together with reference TRBV7-2 and TRBJ2-1, the CDR3 gives the full variable domain: GAGVSQSPSNKVTEKGKDVELRCDPISGHTALYWYRQSLGQGLEFLIYFQGNSAPDKSGLPSDRFSAERTGGSVSTLTIQRTQQEDSAVYLCASSLTGPSYNEQFFGPGTRLTVL.

This clone showed up many times. The CDR3 here is CATSRGDSLNEQFF. The part of the CDR3 DNA that was read is TGTGCCACCAGCAGAGGGGACAGCCTCAATGAG. This rearrangement joins TRBV15 to TRBJ2-1, with 7 nucleotides matching TRBD1. The read terminates 3 residues before the CDR3 end, so the remaining end is supplied by the germline J gene. V dropped 1 base and J dropped 6; count of bases not matched to a gene: 3. The CDR3 has 14 amino acids. From germline, CDR1 is LNHNV and CDR2 YYDKDF (reference sequence).

This clone occurred a few times. Partial CDR3 DNA: TGTGCCAGCAGCTTTAGACAGAGTGAAAAG. Translating it yields CASSFRQSEK. In full, the CDR3 is CASSFRQSEKLFF. The rearrangement uses TRBV7-2 and TRBJ2-2, with a tentative D call TRBD1 (5 bases). The CDR3 is cut off 3 residues early in the read; its end comes from the germline J gene. The length of the CDR3 is 13 residues. Looked up from germline, CDR1 is SGHTA and CDR2 is FQGNSA.

This clone was counted at least ten times. The read gets to within 3 residues of the CDR3 end, and the germline J gene fills in the rest. J is TRBJ2-1 and V is TRBV5-1; D is undetermined. Trimming stripped 5 bases from V and 2 bases from J, with 8 bases between. Germline loops: CDR1 SGHRS, CDR2 YFSETQ. The CDR3 length is 13 residues. The CDR3 bases that were read are TGCGCCAGCAGAGGCTCGACCTACAATGAG. Its translation is CASRGSTYNE. The whole CDR3 region reads CASRGSTYNEQFF.

This clone was seen repeatedly, ten times or more. The read terminates 3 residues before the CDR3 end, so the remaining end is supplied by the germline J gene. The rearrangement links TRBV19 to TRBJ1-1; TRBD1 is a possible D gene (5 bases). The CDR3 runs 15 residues. The ends were cut back, 0 bases at V and 4 bases at J, with 12 bases in the middle. Germline values: CDR1 LNHDA, CDR2 SQIVND (reference sequence). The sequenced part of the CDR3 DNA is TGTGCCAGTAGTATAGATCCAGGGAAAGGCACTGAA. It encodes CASSIDPGKGTE. The whole CDR3 protein is CASSIDPGKGTEAFF.

This clone has a count of ten or more. The sequence runs out 3 residues before the end of the CDR3; the remainder is reconstructed from the germline J gene. This chain links TRBV6-1 with TRBJ1-5; weak D call: TRBD1 (6 bases). The CDR3 length is 16 residues. The V gene's germline CDR1 is MNHNS and CDR2 SASEGT. V was clipped by 2 bases and J by 5 bases, with 16 bases between them. The CDR3 here is CASSEKGTSGHQPQHF. The sequenced CDR3 bases are TGTGCCAGCAGTGAAAAAGGGACATCGGGTCATCAGCCC.

This clone showed up many times. The read terminates 3 residues before the CDR3 end, so the remaining end is supplied by the germline J gene. This sequence joins TRBV7-2 and TRBJ2-4, with 8 bases aligning to TRBD1. CDR3 length equals 14 residues. Per germline, CDR1 SGHTA and CDR2 FQGNSA. V was pared by 5 bases and J by 7 bases, with 7 bases of the junction left unmatched. The covered CDR3 bases are TGTGCCAGCAGCCAAGGGACAGGCGGTAACATT. Its protein product is CASSQGTGGNI. The whole CDR3 protein reads CASSQGTGGNIQYF.